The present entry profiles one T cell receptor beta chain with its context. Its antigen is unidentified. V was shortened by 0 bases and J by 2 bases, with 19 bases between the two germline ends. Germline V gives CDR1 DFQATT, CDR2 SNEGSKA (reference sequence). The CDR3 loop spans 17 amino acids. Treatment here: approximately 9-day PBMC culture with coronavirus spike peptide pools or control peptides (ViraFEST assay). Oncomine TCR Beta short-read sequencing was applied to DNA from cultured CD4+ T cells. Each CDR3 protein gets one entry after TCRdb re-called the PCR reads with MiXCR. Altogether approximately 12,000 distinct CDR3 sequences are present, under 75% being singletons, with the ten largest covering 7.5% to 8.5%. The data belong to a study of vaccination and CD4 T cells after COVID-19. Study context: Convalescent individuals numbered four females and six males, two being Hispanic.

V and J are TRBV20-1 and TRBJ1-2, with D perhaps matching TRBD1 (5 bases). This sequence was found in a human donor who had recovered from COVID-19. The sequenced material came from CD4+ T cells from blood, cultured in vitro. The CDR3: CSARDPRGAGFNYGYTF. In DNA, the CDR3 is TGCAGTGCTAGAGATCCCCGGGGTGCAGGGTTCAACTATGGCTACACCTTC.